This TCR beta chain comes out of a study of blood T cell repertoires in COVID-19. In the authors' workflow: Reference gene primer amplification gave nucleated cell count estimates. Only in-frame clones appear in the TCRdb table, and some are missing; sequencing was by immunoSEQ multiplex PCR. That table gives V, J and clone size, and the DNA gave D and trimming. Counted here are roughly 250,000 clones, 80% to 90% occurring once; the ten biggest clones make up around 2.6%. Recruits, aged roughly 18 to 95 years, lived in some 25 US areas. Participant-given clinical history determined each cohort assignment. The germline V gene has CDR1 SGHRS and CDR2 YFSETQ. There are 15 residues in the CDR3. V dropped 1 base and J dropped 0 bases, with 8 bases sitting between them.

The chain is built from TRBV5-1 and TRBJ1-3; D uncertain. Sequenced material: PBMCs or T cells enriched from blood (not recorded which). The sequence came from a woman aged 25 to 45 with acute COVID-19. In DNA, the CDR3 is TGCGCCAGCAGCTTGTACGGGAGCTCTGGAAACACCATATATTTT. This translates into CASSLYGSSGNTIYF.